The present T cell receptor (beta chain) was sequenced within a study of blood T cell repertoires in COVID-19. Study background: The study drew acute and convalescent COVID-19 samples from the United States, Italy and Spain. In each case, the material was cDNA or gDNA derived from T cells, B-cell-depleted T cells, or PBMCs.

A Seattle source enrolled patients during active infection and followed them longitudinally. The CDR3 contains 17 residues. V was shortened by 0 bases and J by 1 base, with 12 bases between the two germline ends. Germline V gives CDR1 LGHNA, CDR2 YNFKEQ. Method: immunoSEQ multiplex PCR; TCRdb's copy keeps in-frame clones and lacks some. The repertoire holds tens of thousands of clones, with about 81% as singletons. The gene calls are TRBV4-2 and TRBJ2-2; a weak D match, TRBD2 (6 bases). Sequenced sample: peripheral blood. This receptor was taken from a woman between 70 and 85 years old with COVID-19, enrolled during active disease. The CDR3 bases are TGTGCCAGCAGCCAAGATTTGGGCGGGAAGAACACCGGGGAGCTGTTTTTT. This translates into CASSQDLGGKNTGELFF.